One T cell receptor beta chain is described in this entry. The J segment lost 1 base and the V segment lost 7 bases, leaving 8 bases of the junction unmatched. This CDR3 contains 16 residues. Germline V gives CDR1 LGHDT, CDR2 YNNKEL (reference sequence). The data originate from a study of blood T cell repertoires in COVID-19. Study information: The study drew acute and convalescent COVID-19 samples from the United States, Italy and Spain. In each case, the material was cDNA or gDNA derived from T cells, B-cell-depleted T cells, or PBMCs.

As processed by the authors: Nucleated cell number was recorded as an estimate derived from reference gene primer amplification. Some clones are missing from TCRdb's copy, which holds only in-frame ones; the method was immunoSEQ multiplex PCR. V and J calls and clone size follow that table, whereas D and trimming were derived from the DNA. The profile covers about 140,000 clones, with 77% appearing a single time and roughly 9% taken by the ten largest. This sequence joins TRBV3-1 (or the pseudogene TRBV3-2) and TRBJ2-2, with 8 positions matching TRBD1. This receptor was obtained from a woman between 50 and 59 years old with active or convalescent COVID-19. Sequencing used peripheral blood. The CDR3 DNA reads TGTGCCAGCACCTCTTCCGGGACAGGGAACACCGGGGAGCTGTTTTTT. This gives the protein CASTSSGTGNTGELFF.